These 15 T cell receptor beta chains were sequenced from one sample in a study of T cell responses to AZD1222 COVID-19 vaccine. Sequencing was performed with immunoSEQ multiplex PCR; in TCRdb, only in-frame clones are kept and a portion is missing. The sample contains 130,000 to 150,000 clones, approximately 89% of which appear only once. Material: peripheral blood, obtained on day 0 of AZD1222 vaccination. The source is an adult in good health.

The chain uses TRBV6-5 and TRBJ1-4; TRBD1 is a possible D gene (6 bases). The CDR3 loop spans 15 amino acids. The germline V gene has CDR1 MNHEY and CDR2 SVGAGI. Trimming pared 8 bases from V and 2 bases from J, leaving 15 bases between. In DNA, the CDR3 is TGTGCCAGCCAAAGGGGGGGGAACACTAATGAAAAACTGTTTTTT. It encodes CASQRGGNTNEKLFF.

This chain links TRBV19 with TRBJ2-3; the D gene could be TRBD1 or TRBD2 (6 bases each). The CDR3 covers 15 residues. Per germline, CDR1 LNHDA and CDR2 SQIVND (reference sequence). Deletions cut 6 bases from V and 1 base from J, with 14 bases between. The DNA of the CDR3 is TGTGCCAGTAGGATGAGGGGGGCGGGCACAGATACGCAGTATTTT. Translated, it gives CASRMRGAGTDTQYF.

The chain carries TRBV5-6 and TRBJ1-2; the D gene is possibly TRBD1 (6 bases). Germline V gives CDR1 SGHDT, CDR2 YYEEEE. The length of the CDR3 is 16 residues. Trimming cost V 4 bases and J 2 bases, with 18 bases left between them. The CDR3 protein is CASSGSLGQWNYGYTF. DNA of the CDR3: TGTGCCAGCAGCGGCAGTCTTGGACAGTGGAACTATGGCTACACCTTC.

V and J are TRBV6-5 and TRBJ1-4; the D is unclear. Trimming pared 6 bases from V and 2 bases from J, leaving 10 bases between. Germline V CDR1 and CDR2: MNHEY, SVGAGI. CDR3 length: 14 amino acids. CDR3: CASSPGRTNEKLFF. CDR3 nucleotides: TGTGCCAGCAGCCCCGGACGGACTAATGAAAAACTGTTTTTT.

V and J are TRBV4-1 and TRBJ2-2; D is possibly TRBD1 or TRBD2 (5 bases each). This CDR3 is 15 amino acids long. The germline CDR1 and CDR2 sequences are MGHRA and YSYEKL. V dropped 4 bases and J dropped 2 bases, with 11 bases sitting between them. The CDR3 region has the DNA TGCGCCAGCAGCCCCTCGGGACGTAACACCGGGGAGCTGTTTTTT. Protein: CASSPSGRNTGELFF.

The rearrangement joins TRBV7-3 to TRBJ1-2; D possibly corresponds to TRBD1 (5 bases). With 4 bases removed from V and 4 bases from J, the gap between germline ends came to 19 bases. In germline, CDR1 is SGHTA, CDR2 FQGTGA. The CDR3 is 16 amino acids. CDR3 amino acids: CASSSPSGGIPYGYTF. CDR3 coding DNA: TGTGCCAGCAGCTCACCCTCCGGGGGGATCCCCTATGGCTACACCTTC.

This clone was counted a few times. The chain links TRBV5-4 to TRBJ2-1; D is unclear. The CDR3 is 12 residues long. Per the germline V gene, CDR1 is SGHNT and CDR2 is YYREEE (reference sequence). The V end lost 1 base, the J end lost 10 bases, and 9 bases lay between the germline ends. CDR3 nucleotide sequence: TGTGCCAGCAGCTTGTTTAAAGGGGAGCAGTTCTTC. Residues: CASSLFKGEQFF.

This chain uses TRBV12-3 or TRBV12-4 with TRBJ1-1; the D is unclear. V lost 3 bases and J 0 bases, leaving 5 bases between the germline ends. This CDR3 has 13 residues. The CDR3 protein is CASSFQVNTEAFF. DNA for the CDR3: TGTGCCAGCAGTTTCCAAGTGAACACTGAAGCTTTCTTT.

The chain joins TRBV28 to TRBJ2-7; maybe TRBD1 (6 bases). Trimming removed 6 bases from V and 4 bases from J, with 13 bases in between. Germline CDR1 MDHEN, CDR2 SYDVKM. The CDR3 extends over 13 amino acids. CDR3 sequence (DNA): TGTGCCAGCAGACAGGGTGAGAGGTACGAGCAGTACTTC. It encodes CASRQGERYEQYF.

V is TRBV9 and J is TRBJ1-6, with no clear D. Germline CDR1 reads SGDLS; CDR2 reads YYNGEE. The CDR3 runs 15 residues. Trimming shortened V by 0 bases and J by 6 bases, and 10 bases separated the two germline ends. CDR3 sequence reads: CASSVGSPPNSPLHF. CDR3 nucleotides: TGTGCCAGCAGCGTAGGCTCACCGCCTAATTCACCCCTCCACTTT.

The V and J genes are TRBV6-1 and TRBJ2-2, with D possibly matching TRBD2 (6 bases). The CDR3 runs 17 residues. V lost 2 bases, J lost 5 bases, and 18 bases lay in between. CDR1 and CDR2 (germline): MNHNS, SASEGT. The CDR3 is CASSERAGGAGTGELFF. CDR3 sequence (DNA): TGTGCCAGCAGTGAAAGGGCAGGAGGGGCCGGGACCGGGGAGCTGTTTTTT.

CDR3 nucleotides: TGTGCCATCAGTAGTCTTTACGAGCAGTACTTC. Translating it yields CAISSLYEQYF. The V call is TRBV10-3, the J call TRBJ2-7; D is ambiguous. Germline V gives CDR1 ENHRY, CDR2 SYGVKD. This CDR3 contains 11 residues. V gave up 5 bases and J gave up 4 bases, with 6 bases separating them.

The chain links TRBV5-4 to TRBJ2-7, with TRBD1 matching 9 bases. Germline CDR1 reads SGHNT; CDR2 reads YYREEE (reference sequence). The junction had 12 bases not matched to a gene; V was cut back by 4 bases and J by 7 bases. The CDR3 has 15 amino acids. The CDR3 is CASSETGTGFGEQYF. The CDR3 DNA sequence: TGTGCCAGCAGCGAGACCGGGACAGGGTTCGGGGAGCAGTACTTC.

The CDR3 nucleotides read TGCGCCAGCAGCCCGGCGGAGGGGGACTATAATTCACCCCTCCACTTT. Its protein is CASSPAEGDYNSPLHF. The rearrangement links TRBV4-1 to TRBJ1-6; possibly TRBD1 for D (6 bases). The CDR3 runs to 16 residues. V was trimmed by 4 bases and J by 3 bases, leaving 13 bases between them. Looked up from germline, CDR1 is MGHRA and CDR2 is YSYEKL.

The chain has TRBV9 and TRBJ1-2; D ambiguous. The CDR3 is made up of 17 amino acids. Germline assignment: CDR1 SGDLS and CDR2 YYNGEE. Trimming left V 4 bases short and J 11 bases short, with 30 bases between. The CDR3 loop is CASSPHSPRDTTRSYTF. The CDR3 DNA follows: TGTGCCAGCAGCCCCCACTCCCCCCGAGACACGACCCGTTCGTACACCTTC.